Here is one T cell receptor beta chain with its context. The data stem from a study of blood T cell repertoires in COVID-19. Generated by immunoSEQ multiplex PCR, the TCRdb table keeps only in-frame clones and is missing some. The sample lists around 250,000 clones, around 80% occurring once. The trim removed 2 bases at V and 3 bases at J, leaving 5 bases unmatched. Germline V gives CDR1 SGDLS, CDR2 YYNGEE. This CDR3 is built from 14 residues. The receptor was isolated from a middle-aged man who had been exposed to COVID-19. The J gene is TRBJ2-7, the V gene TRBV9; 7 bases align to TRBD1. The source material was PBMCs or T cells enriched from blood (not recorded which). CDR3 DNA sequence: TGTGCCAGCAGCGTGAGACAGGGTAACTACGAGCAGTACTTC. Translation: CASSVRQGNYEQYF.